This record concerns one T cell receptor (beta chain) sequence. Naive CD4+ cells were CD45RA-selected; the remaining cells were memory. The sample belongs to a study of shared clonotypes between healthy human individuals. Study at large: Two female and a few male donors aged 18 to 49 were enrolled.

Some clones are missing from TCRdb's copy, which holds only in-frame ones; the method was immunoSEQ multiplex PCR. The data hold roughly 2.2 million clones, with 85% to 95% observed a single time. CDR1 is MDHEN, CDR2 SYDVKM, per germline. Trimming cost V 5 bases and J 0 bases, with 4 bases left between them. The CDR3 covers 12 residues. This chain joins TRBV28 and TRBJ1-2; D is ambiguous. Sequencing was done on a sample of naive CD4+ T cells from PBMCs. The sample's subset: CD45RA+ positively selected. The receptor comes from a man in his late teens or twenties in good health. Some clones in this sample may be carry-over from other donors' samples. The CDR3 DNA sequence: TGTGCCAGCAGTCAACCTAACTATGGCTACACCTTC. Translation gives CASSQPNYGYTF.